These T cell receptor beta chains were read from a single sample in a study of CD8 T cells in ankylosing spondylitis. TCRdb passed the 5' RACE reads through MiXCR, listing each CDR3 protein once. The sample lists approximately 540,000 distinct CDR3 sequences, roughly 13% occurring once. Input material: blood, either unsorted or a sorted T cell fraction (not recorded which). The receptors shown here come from a male donor with ankylosing spondylitis. CDR3s include the opening cysteine and the closing phenylalanine or tryptophan. The D gene is left open where the match is weak. Expanded clones are given a class, and other clones once, few, many or no size at all.

>.|TRBJ2-4|few|13|TRBV5-1
TGCGCCAGCAGCTTAACGGAGGTAGACATTCAGTACTTC
CASSLTEVDIQYF
>TRBD2|TRBJ2-5|few|16|TRBV11-3
TGTGCCAGCAGCCTCGGGACTAGCGGGAGTCGAGAGACCCAGTACTTC
CASSLGTSGSRETQYF
>TRBD1|TRBJ2-3|few|16|TRBV11-2
TGTGCCAGCAGAAGACCGGGACAGGGAAGGGCAGATACGCAGTATTTT
CASRRPGQGRADTQYF
>.|TRBJ2-7|few|15|TRBV20-1
TGCAGTGCCCATTTACTCGTACACAACTCCTACGAGCAGTACTTC
CSAHLLVHNSYEQYF
>.|TRBJ2-6|few|15|TRBV11-2
TGTGCCAGCACCAACACTAGACCCGGGGCCAACGTCCTGACTTTC
CASTNTRPGANVLTF
>TRBD2|TRBJ2-2|many|18|TRBV9
TGTGCCAGCAGCGCCGGGACTAGCGGGTACGCGAACACCGGGGAGCTGTTTTTT
CASSAGTSGYANTGELFF
>.|TRBJ2-3|.|13|TRBV2
TGTGCCAGCAGTGATATTTTCTCGGGTACGCAGTATTTT
CASSDIFSGTQYF
>.|TRBJ2-1|few|13|TRBV9
TGTGCCAGCAGCGTAGCCGTAAGGGATGAGCAGTTCTTC
CASSVAVRDEQFF
>.|TRBJ1-1|.|13|TRBV5-4
TGTGCCAGCAGCTTGGATCGCGCAGGCTCAGCTTTCTTT
CASSLDRAGSAFF
>.|TRBJ2-3|once|19|TRBV11-1
TGTGCCAGCAGCTTAGCCCCCGGGTGGGGGGAGGAGAGAAAAGATACGCAGTATTTT
CASSLAPGWGEERKDTQYF
>.|TRBJ2-5|few|12|TRBV14
TGTGCCAGCAGCCGCCCCTCGGAGACCCAGTACTTC
CASSRPSETQYF
>.|TRBJ2-5|few|15|TRBV4-2
TGTGCCAGCAGCCAAGACGGACAGCTCCAAGAGACCCAGTACTTC
CASSQDGQLQETQYF
>.|TRBJ2-5|once|14|TRBV4-1
TGCGCCAGCAGCCAAGTTCCCGCACAAGAGACCCAGTACTTC
CASSQVPAQETQYF
>.|TRBJ1-1|many|15|TRBV5-6
TGTGCCAGCACCCGAAGGCAGGCCCGGGGCACTGAAGCTTTCTTT
CASTRRQARGTEAFF
>.|TRBJ2-5|few|16|TRBV4-2
TGTGCCAGCAGCCAAGAAAGCCTTGTGGGGAAGGAGACCCAGTACTTC
CASSQESLVGKETQYF
>.|TRBJ1-1|many|13|TRBV14
TGTGCCAGCAAGAGGCGTCTGAACACTGAAGCTTTCTTT
CASKRRLNTEAFF
>TRBD2|TRBJ2-5|few|15|TRBV24-1
TGTGCCACCAGTGATCCCCGGACTAGTGGAGAGACCCAGTACTTC
CATSDPRTSGETQYF
>.|TRBJ2-7|many|13|TRBV3-1
TGTGCCAGCAGCCAATCCGAGGCGGACGAGCAGTACTTC
CASSQSEADEQYF
>TRBD2|TRBJ2-5|many|13|TRBV12-3/TRBV12-4
TGTGCCAGGGACGGGGGGGGCGAAAAGACCCAGTACTTC
CARDGGGEKTQYF
>TRBD2|TRBJ2-3|.|14|TRBV11-1
TGTGCCAGCAGCGAGACTAGCGCGACAGATACGCAGTATTTT
CASSETSATDTQYF
>.|TRBJ2-1|many|15|TRBV24-1
TGTGCCACCAGTGGTCCCCTAGCTGGGTCCGATGAGCAGTTCTTC
CATSGPLAGSDEQFF
>.|TRBJ1-1|.|14|TRBV12-3/TRBV12-4
TGTGCCAGCAGCCTGACAGCCAGGACCACTGAAGCTTTCTTT
CASSLTARTTEAFF
>.|TRBJ1-2|few|14|TRBV11-2
TGTGCCAGCAGCTCCACCTGGGGGGCAGGTGGCTACACCTTC
CASSSTWGAGGYTF
>.|TRBJ2-2|few|15|TRBV24-1
TGTGCCACCAGTGACCCTAAAAGGAACACCGGGGAGCTGTTTTTT
CATSDPKRNTGELFF
>TRBD2|TRBJ2-1|.|16|TRBV9
TGTGCCAGCCTAACCACCAGCGGGGGCTCCTACAATGAGCAGTTCTTC
CASLTTSGGSYNEQFF
>.|TRBJ1-5|.|13|TRBV3-1
TGTGCCAGCAGCCGGGGGACCTACCAGCCCCAGCATTTT
CASSRGTYQPQHF
>TRBD2|TRBJ2-1|few|17|TRBV24-1
TGTGCCACCAGTGACCGCCTTACTAGCGGGAGAGGCAATGAGCAGTTCTTC
CATSDRLTSGRGNEQFF
>.|TRBJ2-1|many|13|TRBV29-1
TGCAGCGGCGTATCGATCTCCTACAATGAGCAGTTCTTC
CSGVSISYNEQFF
>TRBD1|TRBJ1-1|.|12|TRBV5-6
TGTGCCAGCAGGACAGGGTACACTGAAGCTTTCTTT
CASRTGYTEAFF
>TRBD2|TRBJ2-5|.|15|TRBV20-1
TGCAGTGCTAGCTTACTAGCGGCAAAAAAAGAGACCCAGTACTTC
CSASLLAAKKETQYF
>.|TRBJ2-2|few|15|TRBV12-3/TRBV12-4
TGTGCCAGCAGATACACAGGGACGAACACCGGGGAGCTGTTTTTT
CASRYTGTNTGELFF
>.|TRBJ1-3|.|11|TRBV7-9
TGTGCCAGCAGCTTAAACGGCGCCATATATTTT
CASSLNGAIYF
>TRBD1|TRBJ1-1|.|14|TRBV2
TGTGCCAGCAGGGGGGACAGAACGAACACTGAAGCTTTCTTT
CASRGDRTNTEAFF
>.|TRBJ1-1|.|12|TRBV12-3/TRBV12-4
TGTGCCAGCAGTTTAGATAGCACTGAAGCTTTCTTT
CASSLDSTEAFF
>TRBD2|TRBJ2-4|many|17|TRBV4-1
TGCGCCAGCAGCCAAGATCTAGCGGGTTTAAATAAAAACATTCAGTACTTC
CASSQDLAGLNKNIQYF
>.|TRBJ2-2|many|13|TRBV5-1
TGTGCCAGCAGCTTGGAGGGGACCGGGGAGCTGTTTTTT
CASSLEGTGELFF
>.|TRBJ2-2|.|16|TRBV12-3/TRBV12-4
TGTGCCAGCAGTCCCATCTGGGTGCCGAACACCGGGGAGCTGTTTTTT
CASSPIWVPNTGELFF
>.|TRBJ1-2|many|13|TRBV12-3/TRBV12-4
TGTGCCAGCAGTGCCACAGGGTCCTATGGCTACACCTTC
CASSATGSYGYTF